The clone carrying this T cell receptor beta chain was observed a single time. Its antigen is unknown. The record originates from a study of shared clonotypes between healthy human individuals. Germline V lookup: CDR1 MNHEY, CDR2 SVGAGI. The trim removed 6 bases at V and 1 base at J, leaving 3 bases unmatched. CDR3 length: 15 amino acids. The assay was immunoSEQ multiplex PCR, and TCRdb's table has in-frame clones only and misses some. Of some 2.1 million clones in the sample, 95% were seen once. General study results and limits: The study found about 5% of naive CD4 clonotypes shared across a few donors.

Sequencing was done on a sample of naive CD4+ T cells sorted from blood. Subset of the sample: CD45RA+ positively selected. The chain couples TRBV6-5 to TRBJ2-2; 9 positions agree with TRBD2. The clonotype comes from a man between 18 and 29 years old in good health. The CDR3 DNA reads TGTGCCAGCAGCCTACTAGCGGGGAACACCGGGGAGCTGTTTTTT. It yields the protein CASSLLAGNTGELFF.